The next 7 T cell receptor beta chains were all read from a single sample in a study of T cell clones after liver transplantation. Profiled with immunoSEQ multiplex PCR; TCRdb holds only in-frame clones, not every one. The top ten hold approximately 2.9% of the sample, which has 20,000 to 30,000 clones, approximately 71% seen once. The specimen was CD4+ T cells from blood, collected before liver transplant. These receptors were taken from a human donor who received a liver transplant.

This rearrangement joins TRBV5-1 to TRBJ1-3; TRBD1 agrees at 7 bases. This CDR3 contains 17 residues. Germline-derived CDR1 and CDR2 are SGHRS and YFSETQ. V gave up 0 bases and J gave up 0 bases; unmatched junction bases: 6. This CDR3 reads CASSLGAGGNSGNTIYF. CDR3 in DNA: TGCGCCAGCAGCTTGGGGGCAGGGGGTAACTCTGGAAACACCATATATTTT.

The chain uses TRBV7-9 and TRBJ2-1, with 7 nucleotides matching TRBD1. The CDR3 runs to 13 residues. The germline V gene has CDR1 SEHNR and CDR2 FQNEAQ (reference sequence). Unmatched junction bases numbered 7, after V lost 4 bases and J lost 10 bases. Here the CDR3 reads CASSSDRVKEQFF. As DNA, the CDR3 is TGTGCCAGCAGCTCTGACAGGGTAAAAGAGCAGTTCTTC.

This clone has a handful of counts. This chain uses TRBV7-9 with TRBJ1-2, with TRBD1 as a possible D gene (6 bases). The germline V gene encodes CDR1 SEHNR and CDR2 FQNEAQ (reference sequence). Trimming removed 6 bases from V and 1 base from J, with 9 bases in between. The CDR3 loop spans 13 amino acids. CDR3 coding DNA: TGTGCCAGCAGGGAACAGGGTAACTATGGCTACACCTTC. This gives the protein CASREQGNYGYTF.

The chain links TRBV7-2 to TRBJ2-4, with D unresolved. Germline assignment: CDR1 SGHTA and CDR2 FQGNSA. The CDR3 runs 14 residues. Trimming left V 2 bases short and J 2 bases short, with 7 bases between. CDR3 coding DNA: TGTGCCAGCAGCTTATCACAGTCCAAAAACATTCAGTACTTC. It translates to CASSLSQSKNIQYF.

This clone was picked up one time. This chain uses TRBV7-2 with TRBJ2-1; TRBD2 agrees at 9 bases. Germline loops: CDR1 SGHTA, CDR2 FQGNSA. Losses at the gene ends were 4 bases for V and 6 bases for J; bases not matched to a gene: 19. The CDR3 has 19 amino acids. The CDR3 spells CASSSPGLGGRALSNEQFF. CDR3 sequence (DNA): TGTGCCAGCAGCTCCCCGGGGCTGGGCGGGAGGGCCCTCTCCAATGAGCAGTTCTTC.

V gene TRBV6-1 combines with J gene TRBJ1-6; possibly TRBD1 for D (5 bases). The CDR3 totals 13 residues. Trimming removed 7 bases at V and 5 bases at J, with 9 bases between. CDR1 MNHNS and CDR2 SASEGT come from the germline V gene. The CDR3 sequence is CASTGRNNSPLHF. The DNA for the CDR3 is TGTGCCAGCACAGGGCGGAATAATTCACCCCTCCACTTT.

This clone was counted a few times. V is TRBV4-3 and J is TRBJ1-1; a weak D match, TRBD1 (5 bases). The V gene's germline CDR1 is LGHNA and CDR2 YSLEER. The V gene lost 1 base and the J gene lost 1 base, with 16 bases spanning the gap. The CDR3 sequence is 17 residues long. The CDR3 DNA follows: TGCGCCAGCAGCCAAGGGGCGGGACCAAAGGGGAACACTGAAGCTTTCTTT. Its protein product is CASSQGAGPKGNTEAFF.